One and the same sample provided the 4 T cell receptor beta chains below, sequenced in a study of T cells after yellow fever vaccination. A single record per CDR3 protein comes from TCRdb applying MiXCR to the 5' RACE reads. The sample includes roughly 500,000 distinct CDR3 sequences, 15% to 20% of them seen just once. Specimen: PBMCs, collected 15 days after the yellow fever booster vaccination. Receptor source: a man aged 30 to 45 who received the YFV17D yellow fever vaccine.

The chain couples TRBV6-2 or TRBV6-3 to TRBJ2-7; D might be TRBD2 (5 bases). Trimming pared 6 bases from V and 0 bases from J, leaving 12 bases between. CDR1 and CDR2 from the germline V gene are MNHEY and SVGEGT. This CDR3 contains 14 residues. CDR3 DNA sequence: TGTGCCAGCAGCAAGACTAAGAGCTCCTACGAGCAGTACTTC. Translation gives CASSKTKSSYEQYF.

A few counts support this clonotype. The gene calls are TRBV11-2 and TRBJ2-2; D is ambiguous. V was trimmed by 4 bases and J by 9 bases, leaving 9 bases between them. From germline, CDR1 is SGHAT and CDR2 FQNNGV. The CDR3 consists of 12 residues. CDR3 sequence reads: CASSSYERELFF. CDR3 nucleotides: TGTGCCAGCAGCTCCTATGAGAGGGAGCTGTTTTTT. Full variable domain (remainder filled in from reference TRBV11-2 and TRBJ2-2): EAGVAQSPRYKIIEKRQSVAFWCNPISGHATLYWYQQILGQGPKLLIQFQNNGVVDDSQLPKDRFSAERLKGVDSTLKIQPAKLEDSAVYLCASSSYERELFFGEGSRLTVL.

V gene TRBV12-3 or TRBV12-4 combines with J gene TRBJ2-1; D uncertain. V lost 8 bases, J lost 0 bases, and 14 bases lay in between. The CDR3 is 15 residues long. The DNA of the CDR3 is TGTGCCAGCCAAAAAGTGGGAAGCTCCTACAATGAGCAGTTCTTC. Protein: CASQKVGSSYNEQFF.

This clonotype was counted only a few times. At one end, the junction sequence differs from germline, possibly due to a read error. J is TRBJ2-4 and V is TRBV7-8; the D gene is possibly TRBD1 (7 bases). Germline assignment: CDR1 SGHVS and CDR2 FQNEAQ. This CDR3 is 12 amino acids long. CDR3 bases: TGTGCCAGCAGCTCCCAGTCCGGGGGACAGAACTTC. Translating gives CASSSQSGGQNF.